The present entry profiles one T cell receptor beta chain with its context. This clonotype showed up just a few times. The clone's antigen remains unknown. No base quality information exists; no much larger clone differs at one position. Libraries were made using 5' RACE. The sequencer was an Illumina HiSeq 2500. A second about 7 to 11 cycle PCR used a sample-barcoded 5' primer and a J-beta primer mix. A template-switch 5' adaptor carrying 12 random nucleotides introduced a unique molecular identifier onto each TCR beta cDNA molecule. At least 3 million CDR3-containing paired-end reads were obtained from each sample. All of the RNA was converted into first-strand cDNA using the Mint cDNA synthesis kit, with a TRBC-specific oligonucleotide serving as the primer. Following uracil-DNA glycosylase treatment, all cDNA underwent a first 18-cycle PCR with the universal primers M1SS and BC2_uni_R. The published analysis was carried out like this. For normalization, 1 million high-quality reads, each with a distinct molecular identifier, were randomly selected from each sample. Reads sharing molecular identifiers were discarded rather than binned into consensus sequences. MiTCR, set to a Q25 quality threshold and the strictest error-elimination algorithm, was used for CDR3 identification, clonotype clustering and error correction. A nonparametric unseen species model using Euler transformation provided a lower-bound estimate of total TCR beta diversity. Clones were called with MiXCR by TCRdb after fastp trimmed the public reads at Q25, and only in-frame beta chains were retained. Records with the same CDR3 protein are collapsed into one entry carrying the most frequent genes and DNA. Here the V and J calls rest on TCRdb's processing, not on the authors' analysis. This sample gives around 820,000 distinct CDR3 sequences in total; roughly 25% of them show up just once. The ten top clones hold under 4.5% of the sample.

These data belong to a study of blood T cells in healthy people across ages (dated by TCRdb to the mid-2010s). For the wider study: In model experiments, template switching captured roughly one uniquely barcoded TCR beta cDNA molecule for every two T cells. Using deep sequencing normalized with unique cDNA molecular identifiers, the study measured how TCR beta repertoire diversity changes with age. The donors were split into four age groups: young (average around 15 years), middle-aged (39), aged (62) and long-lived (82). Two additional independent replicas of 1 million unique cDNA reads from the same blood draw were analyzed for two donors (one aged 18 to 30 and one aged 80 or older). On the study overall, not on this receptor specifically: Because profiling used bulk unsorted PBMCs, naive and antigen-experienced compartments could not be compared conclusively. The CMV infection status of donors was not known, potentially confounding age-related changes in expanded clonotypes. There was a strong correlation between observed TCR beta diversity and the percentage of naive T cells measured by flow cytometry. Compared with the aged group, the long-lived group had more naive CD4+ T cells, fewer expanded clones and increased TCR diversity, suggesting age selection. Estimates of total diversity based on one million sequenced T cells were regarded as lower bounds and as underestimates. Observed TCR beta diversity per million T cells fell roughly linearly with age, and a significant reduction was already apparent by age roughly 40.

The donors were 40 or so Caucasian individuals from Russia, aged roughly 6 to 90 years, who were systemically healthy. Each donor gave 8 to 10 milliliters of peripheral blood, collected into EDTA-treated Vacutainer tubes. PBMCs were isolated by Ficoll-Paque density-gradient centrifugation, with at least 7 million obtained per sample. Total RNA was extracted from PBMCs with Trizol reagent, with at least 5 micrograms obtained per sample. For every donor, flow cytometry on a PBMC aliquot measured the percentage of naive CD45RAhigh/CD27high T cells. A further study also used this sample, focusing on T cells of mothers and their children. The second publication reports: The donors were nine systemically healthy Caucasian individuals, made up of three mothers and their six children. cDNA synthesis consumed the entire amount of extracted RNA, loaded at around 1.5 ug RNA in each 15 ul reaction. Sample barcodes and 2-4 random nucleotides were added via the M1S primer in the second PCR. Over 8 million TCR beta CDR3 reads were obtained for each mother, and 2.5 million to 3 million reads were obtained for each child. Thymic selection shapes the output of TCR recombination in a similar way in related and unrelated pairs, and inherited differences have a minor effect. Normalized repertoire overlap was always found to be slightly, but never significantly, higher in related mother-child pairs than in unrelated mother-child pairs. No persistent microchimeric T cell clones were detected, at a sensitivity of 90 to 100 clones per million clonotypes. Deep NGS was used in the study to compare the TCR beta repertoires of mothers and children and to look for features that separate related mother-child pairs from unrelated individuals. On average, the children were roughly 10 +/- 4 years old, while the mothers were approximately 40 +/- 4 years old. After adapters were ligated using NEBNext reagents, the libraries underwent 100+100 nt paired-end sequencing on an Illumina HiSeq 2000. Mother and child libraries were prepared a month apart and sequenced in separate runs to prevent cross-contamination. For each donor, between about 500,000 and 2,100,000 distinct TCR beta clonotypes were identified. Naive TCR beta clonotypes were estimated from low-frequency clonotypes matched to each donor's FACS-determined naive share, without sorting.

The TCR was taken from a boy aged 5-17 years in good health. Input material: blood.

The CDR3 corresponds to CASSLLGEANTIYF. The nucleotide sequence reads TGTGCCAGCAGCTTATTGGGGGAGGCAAACACCATATATTTT. The sequence joins TRBV7-8 to TRBJ1-3, and possibly TRBD1, on 5 matching bases. CDR3 length: 14 amino acids, cysteine to phenylalanine. The CDR3 DNA has 42 bases and is translated from base 1. Relative to germline, V is 2 bases shorter and J is 6 bases shorter, with 11 bases between their ends. Taken from the germline V gene, the CDR1 and CDR2 loops are SGHVS and FQNEAQ.